What follows are 22 T cell receptor beta chains derived from one specimen sequenced in a study of CD8+ T cells in alopecia areata. Isolated RNA was reverse transcribed into cDNA used as the sequencing template. The assay was immunoSEQ multiplex PCR, and TCRdb's table has in-frame clones only and misses some. The sample gives 150,000 to 200,000 clones, approximately 61% of which show up once; approximately 1% is in the top ten. Described treatment: oral pan-JAK inhibitor, 5-10 mg twice daily. The sample in question was CD4+ T cells sorted from blood, obtained at week 24, from a patient treated with tofacitinib. These receptors came from a human donor with alopecia areata.

This chain links TRBV29-1 with TRBJ2-7; no firm D call. The CDR3 consists of 11 residues. From germline, CDR1 is SQVTM and CDR2 ANQGSEA. Between the trimmed V and J ends, which lost 6 bases and 2 bases, there was a span of 8 bases. The CDR3 sequence: CSVQETYEQYF. CDR3 coding DNA: TGCAGCGTCCAGGAGACCTACGAGCAGTACTTC.

This sequence joins TRBV18 and TRBJ2-5, with unresolved D. The CDR3 is 12 residues long. V gave up 3 bases and J gave up 2 bases, with 4 bases separating them. Germline loops: CDR1 KGHSH, CDR2 LQKENI. The CDR3 nucleotides read TGTGCCAGCTCACCTGGACAAGAGACCCAGTACTTC. Its protein product is CASSPGQETQYF.

The J gene is TRBJ1-2, the V gene TRBV6-1; 7 bases match TRBD1. V lost 8 bases and J lost 3; bases outside the gene matches: 0. In germline, CDR1 is MNHNS, CDR2 SASEGT. This CDR3 is built from 11 residues. The CDR3 reads CASDRDYGYTF. CDR3 bases: TGTGCCAGCGACAGGGACTATGGCTACACCTTC.

The V gene is TRBV30, the J gene TRBJ1-1, with 9 bases that match TRBD1. Unmatched junction bases numbered 14, after V lost 2 bases and J lost 4 bases. The germline V gene encodes CDR1 GTSNPN and CDR2 SVGIG (reference sequence). The length of the CDR3 is 17 residues. The CDR3 DNA is TGTGCCTGGAGTCCCCTGGGGACAGGGAATAGGCGCACTGAAGCTTTCTTT. Amino acid sequence: CAWSPLGTGNRRTEAFF.

V gene TRBV30 combines with J gene TRBJ1-4; D remains unclear. The CDR3 spans 16 residues. Trimming stripped 2 bases from V and 7 bases from J, with 20 bases between. Germline V gene lookup returns CDR1 GTSNPN and CDR2 SVGIG (reference sequence). The CDR3 DNA reads as TGTGCCTGGAGTTCCCCCTCACAGATGCGGGGTGAAAAACTGTTTTTT. Translation: CAWSSPSQMRGEKLFF.

This clone came up a few times. This sequence joins TRBV29-1 and TRBJ2-7; possibly TRBD2 for D (5 bases). The germline CDR1 and CDR2 sequences are SQVTM and ANQGSEA. This CDR3 is built from 12 residues. With 7 bases removed from V and 3 bases from J, the gap between germline ends came to 13 bases. CDR3 sequence reads: CSARTSGYEQYF. CDR3 nucleotide sequence: TGCAGCGCCCGGACTTCTGGCTACGAGCAGTACTTC.

This clone was observed once. The same CDR3 arises from other DNA sequences in this sample as well. The chain links TRBV29-1 to TRBJ1-1; D unclear. Deletions cut 7 bases from V and 2 bases from J, with 5 bases between. CDR3 length equals 10 residues. Germline V gene data show CDR1 as SQVTM and CDR2 as ANQGSEA. Here the CDR3 DNA reads TGCAGCGCCAAAAACACTGAAGCTTTCTTT. As protein: CSAKNTEAFF.

The chain joins TRBV14 to TRBJ1-2; tentative D call: TRBD1 (5 bases). V was trimmed by 0 bases and J by 4 bases, leaving 9 bases between them. In germline, CDR1 is SGHDN, CDR2 FVKESK. The CDR3 totals 14 residues. The CDR3 coding sequence is TGTGCCAGCAGCCAAGACGGGGGAATCTATGGCTACACCTTC. It encodes CASSQDGGIYGYTF.

The genes are TRBV15 and TRBJ2-5, with 7 positions matching TRBD2. The CDR3 loop spans 16 amino acids. The V and J ends lost 0 bases and 5 bases, in that order; junction bases with no gene match: 9. In germline, CDR1 is LNHNV, CDR2 YYDKDF (reference sequence). DNA for the CDR3: TGTGCCACCAGCAGAGATGGGGGACTAACCGGGGAGACCCAGTACTTC. Translated, it gives CATSRDGGLTGETQYF.

This clone was counted a single time. The chain couples TRBV29-1 to TRBJ1-4, with TRBD1 identical over 7 bases. Germline-derived CDR1 and CDR2 are SQVTM and ANQGSEA. The CDR3 is 14 residues long. Trimming removed 5 bases from V and 8 bases from J; junction bases left unmatched: 11. CDR3 sequence reads: CSVRWDSLGEKLFF. DNA for the CDR3: TGCAGCGTTCGTTGGGACAGTCTAGGAGAAAAACTGTTTTTT.

This clone was seen at least ten times. Within the sample, other DNA sequences also encode this same CDR3. The rearrangement links TRBV4-1 to TRBJ1-1; D remains ambiguous. The CDR3 sequence is 12 residues long. The germline V and J ends were trimmed by 4 bases and 8 bases, with 11 bases remaining between them. Per germline, CDR1 MGHRA and CDR2 YSYEKL. The chain's CDR3 is CASSRTAGEAFF. The CDR3 DNA sequence: TGCGCCAGCAGCCGTACAGCTGGGGAAGCTTTCTTT.

This clone was counted between two and nine times. The chain links TRBV5-6 to TRBJ2-7, with D unclear. The germline V gene has CDR1 SGHDT and CDR2 YYEEEE. V shed 0 bases and J shed 3 bases, with 7 bases lying between them. The CDR3 loop spans 13 amino acids. As DNA, the CDR3 is TGTGCCAGCAGCTTGGCGGCGGTCTACGAGCAGTACTTC. Protein product: CASSLAAVYEQYF.

For this clone: This specimen includes other DNA sequences encoding the same CDR3. The chain couples TRBV6-6 to TRBJ1-2; D ambiguous. The V gene's germline CDR1 is MNHNY and CDR2 SVGAGI (reference sequence). There are 12 residues in the CDR3. V lost 5 bases to trimming and J lost 4 bases, with 8 bases between them. For the CDR3, the DNA is TGTGCCAGCAGTCCAGGAGCCTATGGCTACACCTTC. Translated, it gives CASSPGAYGYTF.

This clone was seen more than once but under ten times. This sequence joins TRBV2 and TRBJ1-5; no definite D call. The V end was cut by 3 bases, the J end by 2 bases, with 8 bases between. The CDR3 loop spans 14 amino acids. Germline assignment: CDR1 SNHLY and CDR2 FYNNEI. CDR3 sequence reads: CASSEVQRNQPQHF. The CDR3 DNA follows: TGTGCCAGCAGTGAGGTACAGCGCAATCAGCCCCAGCATTTT. Based on the CDR3 plus reference TRBV2 and TRBJ1-5, the full variable domain is EPEVTQTPSHQVTQMGQEVILRCVPISNHLYFYWYRQILGQKVEFLVSFYNNEISEKSEIFDDQFSVERPDGSNFTLKIRSTKLEDSAMYFCASSEVQRNQPQHFGDGTRLSIL.

The DNA of the CDR3 is TGTGCCAGCGGCCCCAGGGGGTCTAACTATGGCTACACCTTC. It codes for CASGPRGSNYGYTF. The gene calls are TRBV6-5 and TRBJ1-2; 7 bases align to TRBD1. CDR3 length: 14 residues. With V trimmed by 8 bases and J by 0 bases, 6 bases remained unmatched. Germline CDR1 reads MNHEY; CDR2 reads SVGAGI.

The chain combines TRBV7-6 with TRBJ2-1; possible D gene TRBD2, 5 bases. CDR3 length: 19 amino acids. V dropped 3 bases and J dropped 0 bases, with 21 bases sitting between them. Germline V gives CDR1 SGHVS, CDR2 FNYEAQ. The CDR3 sequence: CASSFFSMSGVSSYNEQFF. CDR3 DNA: TGTGCCAGCAGCTTCTTCTCAATGAGCGGCGTTAGCTCCTACAATGAGCAGTTCTTC.

The rearrangement uses TRBV6-5 and TRBJ1-6; D not certain. CDR1 is MNHEY and CDR2 is SVGAGI in the germline V gene. The CDR3 runs 15 residues. Trimming removed 2 bases at V and 8 bases at J, with 13 bases between. The CDR3 loop is CASSYGVVGHSPLHF. The DNA of the CDR3 is TGTGCCAGCAGTTACGGGGTGGTGGGTCATTCACCCCTCCACTTT.

This chain connects TRBV29-1 to TRBJ2-1, with 9 bases identical to TRBD1. CDR1 SQVTM and CDR2 ANQGSEA come from the germline V gene. V lost 8 bases, J lost 8 bases, and 7 bases stayed unmatched. There are 12 residues in the CDR3. CDR3 amino acids: CSSGTGTDEQFF. As DNA, the CDR3 is TGCAGCTCCGGGACAGGGACGGATGAGCAGTTCTTC.

The CDR3 sequence is CASKGTQAEAFF. CDR3 DNA sequence: TGTGCCAGCAAGGGGACACAGGCTGAAGCTTTCTTT. The rearrangement joins TRBV19 to TRBJ1-1, with D possibly being TRBD1 (6 bases). CDR3 size: 12 residues. Looked up from germline, CDR1 is LNHDA and CDR2 is SQIVND (reference sequence). Trimming cost V 9 bases and J 6 bases, with 14 bases left between them. The variable domain in full, with the rest retrieved from reference TRBV19 and TRBJ1-1, is DGGITQSPKYLFRKEGQNVTLSCEQNLNHDAMYWYRQDPGQGLRLIYYSQIVNDFQKGDIAEGYSVSREKKESFPLTVTSAQKNPTAFYLCASKGTQAEAFFGQGTRLTVV.

The V call is TRBV5-1, the J call TRBJ1-6, with D perhaps matching TRBD1 (5 bases). The CDR3 runs 15 residues. Deletions cut 4 bases from V and 7 bases from J, with 15 bases between. Looked up from germline, CDR1 is SGHRS and CDR2 is YFSETQ. The CDR3 DNA is TGCGCCAGCAGCCAGCAGGGTAGAGGGAATTCACCCCTCCACTTT. Translation: CASSQQGRGNSPLHF.

This clone was counted ten times or more. V and J are TRBV29-1 and TRBJ2-7, with TRBD1 identical over 7 bases. Germline lookup yields CDR1 SQVTM and CDR2 ANQGSEA. The V segment lost 4 bases and the J segment 6 bases; nucleotides outside the gene matches: 12. This CDR3 comprises 14 residues. CDR3 coding DNA: TGCAGCGTTGCACCGACAGGGATTTGGCTCGAGCAGTACTTC. This encodes CSVAPTGIWLEQYF.

This clone was observed a few times. The chain joins TRBV10-1 to TRBJ2-7, with D possibly TRBD2 on 5 matching bases. CDR3 length: 12 residues. CDR1 WNHNN and CDR2 SYGVQD come from the germline V gene (reference sequence). V was clipped by 0 bases and J by 5 bases, with 5 bases between them. DNA of the CDR3: TGCGCCAGCAGTGAGTCGACTAACGAGCAGTACTTC. Its translation is CASSESTNEQYF.